The subject of this entry is one T cell receptor beta chain. This sample stems from a study of control samples from healthy donors and cancer patients. Germline CDR1 reads LNHDA; CDR2 reads SQIVND (reference sequence). V lost 2 bases to trimming and J lost 0 bases, with 14 bases between them. The CDR3 sequence is 17 residues long. Produced via immunoSEQ multiplex PCR; TCRdb's table is partial and in-frame only. The table lists 150,000 to 200,000 clones, around 94% of them singletons, with about 1.5% in the top ten. The sequence was collected from a woman between 18 and 29 years old in good health. This chain links TRBV19 with TRBJ1-5, with D possibly matching TRBD1 (6 bases). Material for sequencing was blood. The CDR3 region is CASSIIGGLNSNQPQHF. DNA for the CDR3: TGTGCCAGTAGTATAATTGGGGGCCTTAATAGCAATCAGCCCCAGCATTTT.